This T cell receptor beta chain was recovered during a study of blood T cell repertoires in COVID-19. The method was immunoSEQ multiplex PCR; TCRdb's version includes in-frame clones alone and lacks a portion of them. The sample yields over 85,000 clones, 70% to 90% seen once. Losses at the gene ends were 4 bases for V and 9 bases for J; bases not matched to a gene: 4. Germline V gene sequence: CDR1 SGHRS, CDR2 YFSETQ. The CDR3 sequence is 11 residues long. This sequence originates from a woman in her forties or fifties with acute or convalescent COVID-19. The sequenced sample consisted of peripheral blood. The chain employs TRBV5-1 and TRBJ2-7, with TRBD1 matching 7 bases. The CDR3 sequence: CASSAQGVQYF. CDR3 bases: TGCGCCAGCAGCGCTCAGGGGGTGCAGTACTTC.